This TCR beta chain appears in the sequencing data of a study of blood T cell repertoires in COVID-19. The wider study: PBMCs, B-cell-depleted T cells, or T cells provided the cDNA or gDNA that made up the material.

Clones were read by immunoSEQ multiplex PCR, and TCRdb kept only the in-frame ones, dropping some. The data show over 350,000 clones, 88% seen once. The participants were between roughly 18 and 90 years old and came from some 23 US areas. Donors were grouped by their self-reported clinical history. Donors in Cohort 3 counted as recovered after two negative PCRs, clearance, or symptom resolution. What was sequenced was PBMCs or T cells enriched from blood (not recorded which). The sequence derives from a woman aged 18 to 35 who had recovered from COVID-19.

This CDR3 is CASSLSPRDLGGYTF. The CDR3 bases are TGTGCCAGCAGCTTATCCCCCAGGGATCTCGGTGGCTACACCTTC. This chain joins TRBV11-2 and TRBJ1-2; the D gene is possibly TRBD1 (5 bases). V gave up 2 bases and J gave up 7 bases, with 17 bases separating them. Germline assignment: CDR1 SGHAT and CDR2 FQNNGV. This CDR3 is built from 15 residues.